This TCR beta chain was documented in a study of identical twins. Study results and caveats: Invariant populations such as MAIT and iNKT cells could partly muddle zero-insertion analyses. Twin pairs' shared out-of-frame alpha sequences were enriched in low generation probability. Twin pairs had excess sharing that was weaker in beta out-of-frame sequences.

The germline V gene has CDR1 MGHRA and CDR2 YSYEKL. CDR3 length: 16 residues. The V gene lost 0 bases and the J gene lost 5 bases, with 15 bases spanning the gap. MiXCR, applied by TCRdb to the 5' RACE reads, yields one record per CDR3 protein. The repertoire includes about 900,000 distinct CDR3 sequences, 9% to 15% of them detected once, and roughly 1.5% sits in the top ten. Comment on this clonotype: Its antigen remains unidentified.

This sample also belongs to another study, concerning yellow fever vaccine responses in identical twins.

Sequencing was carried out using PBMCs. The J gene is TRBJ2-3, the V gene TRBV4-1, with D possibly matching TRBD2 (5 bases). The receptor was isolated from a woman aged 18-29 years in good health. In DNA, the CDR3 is TGCGCCAGCAGCCAAGATCCGGGGTGGACTCGAGATACGCAGTATTTT. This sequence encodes CASSQDPGWTRDTQYF.